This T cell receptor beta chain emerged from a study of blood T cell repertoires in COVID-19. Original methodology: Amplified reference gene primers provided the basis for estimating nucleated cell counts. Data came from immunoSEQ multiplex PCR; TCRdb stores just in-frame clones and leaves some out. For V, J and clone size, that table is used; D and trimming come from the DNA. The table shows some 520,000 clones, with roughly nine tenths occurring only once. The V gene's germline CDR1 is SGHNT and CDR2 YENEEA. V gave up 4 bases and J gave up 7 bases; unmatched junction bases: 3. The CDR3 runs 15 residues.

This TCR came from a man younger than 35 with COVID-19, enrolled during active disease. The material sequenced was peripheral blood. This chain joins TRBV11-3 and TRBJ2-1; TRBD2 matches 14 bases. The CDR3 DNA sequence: TGTGCCAGCAGCTCGGGACTAGCGGGGGAGAATGAGCAGTTCTTC. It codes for CASSSGLAGENEQFF.